These 27 T cell receptor beta chains share one sample of origin, sequenced in a study of cytomegalovirus exposure and HLA in healthy donors. Vbeta (60) and Jbeta (13) primers were used in the PCR. Sequenced by immunoSEQ multiplex PCR; TCRdb stores in-frame clones only, minus some. Counted here are 120,000 to 150,000 clones, around 78% occurring once; the ten biggest clones make up around 3%. The sequencing sample was made of PBMCs. Receptors were obtained from a man aged 40-49 years in good health and CMV-seropositive.

The CDR3 is CASSPRPSNEQFF. As DNA, the CDR3 is TGTGCCAGCTCACCACGGCCTAGCAATGAGCAGTTCTTC. The chain carries TRBV18 and TRBJ2-1; unclear D gene. The CDR3 sequence is 13 residues long. V lost 1 base, J lost 6 bases, and 7 bases lay in between. Germline V gene data show CDR1 as KGHSH and CDR2 as LQKENI.

This clone appeared a few times. This sequence joins TRBV19 and TRBJ2-7, with a possible D match to TRBD1 (6 bases). The CDR3 covers 15 residues. V lost 5 bases and J lost 6, with 20 bases in between. Germline-derived CDR1 and CDR2 are LNHDA and SQIVND (reference sequence). Written as DNA, the CDR3 is TGTGCCAGTAGTTTCCAGGGACATATGTTCTCCGAGCAGTACTTC. Its translation: CASSFQGHMFSEQYF.

V and J are TRBV5-4 and TRBJ1-4; 8 nucleotides match TRBD1. The CDR3 consists of 16 residues. Germline CDR1 is SGHNT and CDR2 is YYREEE (reference sequence). The V segment lost 4 bases and the J segment 0 bases; nucleotides outside the gene matches: 5. CDR3 loop: CASSQGQGPTNEKLFF. DNA for the CDR3: TGTGCCAGCAGCCAAGGACAGGGACCAACTAATGAAAAACTGTTTTTT.

This sequence joins TRBV7-9 and TRBJ1-2, with 7 positions matching TRBD1. The germline V gene encodes CDR1 SEHNR and CDR2 FQNEAQ (reference sequence). The length of the CDR3 is 16 residues. The V and J ends lost 1 base and 4 bases, in that order; junction bases with no gene match: 9. As DNA, the CDR3 is TGTGCCAGCAGCTTAGTAGACATCAGACAGGGCTATGGCTACACCTTC. Translation: CASSLVDIRQGYGYTF.

In this sample, this clone turned up a few times. V gene TRBV7-6 combines with J gene TRBJ1-3; D not certain. Germline CDR1 and CDR2: SGHVS and FNYEAQ. V was trimmed by 8 bases and J by 0 bases, leaving 5 bases between them. The CDR3 spans 12 residues. Here the CDR3 reads CASVDSGNTIYF. DNA for the CDR3: TGTGCCAGCGTAGACTCTGGAAACACCATATATTTT.

This clone was detected a few times. The chain couples TRBV5-1 to TRBJ1-3; 8 nucleotides align to TRBD1. Germline V lookup: CDR1 SGHRS, CDR2 YFSETQ. Losses at the gene ends were 3 bases for V and 3 bases for J; bases not matched to a gene: 2. There are 14 residues in the CDR3. CDR3: CASSYGTGGNTIYF. The CDR3 region has the DNA TGCGCCAGCAGCTACGGGACAGGTGGAAACACCATATATTTT.

The rearrangement links TRBV29-1 to TRBJ2-1, with TRBD1 matching over 8 bases. The CDR3 runs to 16 residues. Losses at the gene ends were 4 bases for V and 1 base for J; bases not matched to a gene: 9. CDR1 is SQVTM and CDR2 is ANQGSEA in the germline V gene. The CDR3 DNA sequence: TGCAGCGTTGCAGGACAGGGTTTTGAGTCCTACAATGAGCAGTTCTTC. This encodes CSVAGQGFESYNEQFF.

Only a few counts were recorded for this clone. This chain uses TRBV29-1 with TRBJ2-5, with 9 bases identical to TRBD1. This CDR3 spans 14 amino acids. In germline, CDR1 is SQVTM, CDR2 ANQGSEA. V lost 5 bases, J lost 5 bases, and 9 bases stayed unmatched. CDR3 region: CSVSGQGFGETQYF. The CDR3 nucleotides are TGCAGCGTTTCTGGACAGGGGTTTGGTGAGACCCAGTACTTC.

This clone was counted only a few times. The chain has TRBV11-2 and TRBJ1-1; weak D call: TRBD1 (6 bases). Germline V gene sequence: CDR1 SGHAT, CDR2 FQNNGV. V was clipped by 0 bases and J by 0 bases, with 14 bases between them. This CDR3 has 17 amino acids. CDR3 coding DNA: TGTGCCAGCAGCTTAGATAACCGACAGGCCTTGAACACTGAAGCTTTCTTT. Amino acids: CASSLDNRQALNTEAFF.

This chain joins TRBV27 and TRBJ2-4; no clear D gene. The V end was cut by 4 bases, the J end by 6 bases, with 7 bases between. CDR1 is MNHEY and CDR2 is SMNVEV in the germline V gene (reference sequence). This CDR3 spans 12 amino acids. CDR3 protein: CASSSLGNIQYF. The CDR3, as DNA: TGTGCCAGCAGTTCCCTAGGAAACATTCAGTACTTC.

This sequence joins TRBV25-1 and TRBJ2-7, with D possibly being TRBD1 (6 bases). Germline loops: CDR1 MGHDK, CDR2 SYGVNS. This CDR3 is 13 amino acids long. The V and J ends lost 3 bases and 7 bases respectively, with 13 bases between them. The CDR3 DNA reads TGTGCCAGCAGTGAGGACAGACGATTGGAGCAGTACTTC. It yields the protein CASSEDRRLEQYF.

This clone was observed a few times. The chain is built from TRBV4-3 and TRBJ2-3, with TRBD2 as a possible D gene (6 bases). Germline V gene lookup returns CDR1 LGHNA and CDR2 YSLEER. V was pared by 0 bases and J by 4 bases, with 8 bases between. The CDR3 is 14 amino acids. The CDR3 DNA reads TGCGCCAGCAGCCAAGACGGGGGAGCAGATACGCAGTATTTT. This codes for CASSQDGGADTQYF.

This clone was picked up one time. The gene calls are TRBV6-5 and TRBJ1-4; 9 nucleotides align to TRBD1. Germline CDR1 is MNHEY and CDR2 is SVGAGI. There are 14 residues in the CDR3. The V gene end was trimmed by 5 bases and the J gene end by 8 bases; junction bases not matched to a gene: 6. CDR3 in amino acids: CASSPWTGDEKLFF. In DNA form, the CDR3 reads TGTGCCAGCAGTCCGTGGACAGGGGACGAAAAACTGTTTTTT.

The V call is TRBV2, the J call TRBJ1-2; 9 nucleotides agree with TRBD1. V shed 6 bases and J 8 bases; nucleotides not matched to a gene: 7. The CDR3 runs 13 residues. Germline CDR1 and CDR2: SNHLY and FYNNEI. The CDR3 coding sequence is TGTGCCAGCAGCGCACAGGGGGCAGGCGGCTACACCTTC. This gives the protein CASSAQGAGGYTF.

This chain links TRBV18 with TRBJ2-3; TRBD2 matches 8 bases. The ends lost 4 bases at V and 5 bases at J; junction bases unmatched: 8. Germline values: CDR1 KGHSH, CDR2 LQKENI. The length of the CDR3 is 15 residues. The chain's CDR3 is CASSLASGSGDTQYF. DNA for the CDR3: TGTGCCAGCTCACTGGCTAGCGGGTCGGGAGATACGCAGTATTTT.

This clone was found a few times. The V gene is TRBV2, the J gene TRBJ1-1; D is possibly TRBD1 (5 bases). Germline V gene lookup returns CDR1 SNHLY and CDR2 FYNNEI. CDR3 length: 14 residues. V was trimmed by 8 bases and J by 2 bases, leaving 15 bases between them. This chain's CDR3 is CASLTGLGNTEAFF. CDR3 DNA: TGTGCCAGCCTCACAGGTTTAGGTAACACTGAAGCTTTCTTT. The full variable domain, completed using reference TRBV2 and TRBJ1-1, is EPEVTQTPSHQVTQMGQEVILRCVPISNHLYFYWYRQILGQKVEFLVSFYNNEISEKSEIFDDQFSVERPDGSNFTLKIRSTKLEDSAMYFCASLTGLGNTEAFFGQGTRLTVV.

This chain links TRBV7-2 with TRBJ2-5; 9 nucleotides line up with TRBD2. The trim removed 1 base at V and 9 bases at J, leaving 6 bases unmatched. Per the germline V gene, CDR1 is SGHTA and CDR2 is FQGNSA. This CDR3 is built from 14 residues. The CDR3 spells CASSLVRGREPQYF. CDR3 in DNA: TGTGCCAGCAGCTTAGTCCGCGGGAGGGAGCCCCAGTACTTC.

CDR3 region: CSVVRGAGTDTQYF. CDR3 coding DNA: TGCAGCGTTGTGCGGGGGGCGGGCACAGATACGCAGTATTTT. This chain joins TRBV29-1 and TRBJ2-3, with 8 positions matching TRBD2. Germline trimming cut 4 bases from V and 1 base from J; bases unmatched to any gene: 4. There are 14 residues in the CDR3. Germline CDR1 and CDR2: SQVTM and ANQGSEA.

This chain joins TRBV27 and TRBJ1-5; D gene ambiguous. CDR1 is MNHEY, CDR2 SMNVEV, per germline (reference sequence). The CDR3 is made up of 15 amino acids. The V end lost 0 bases, the J end lost 2 bases, and 8 bases lay between the germline ends. In DNA, the CDR3 is TGTGCCAGCAGTTTATCATCCCCAGGCAATCAGCCCCAGCATTTT. Encoded protein: CASSLSSPGNQPQHF.

The chain links TRBV7-9 to TRBJ1-3, with 11 bases that match TRBD1. The CDR3 totals 14 residues. Trimming took 5 bases from V and 7 from J; bases not matched to a gene: 4. Per germline, CDR1 SEHNR and CDR2 FQNEAQ (reference sequence). Here the CDR3 DNA reads TGTGCCAGCAGCACGGACAGGGGGCTGAACACCATATATTTT. Protein product: CASSTDRGLNTIYF.

The rearrangement uses TRBV28 and TRBJ2-1, with TRBD2 identical over 8 bases. CDR3 length: 13 residues. Germline V CDR1 and CDR2: MDHEN, SYDVKM. V was pared by 6 bases and J by 5 bases, with 3 bases of the junction left unmatched. The CDR3 sequence is CASRTSGDNEQFF. As DNA, the CDR3 is TGTGCCAGCAGAACTAGCGGTGACAATGAGCAGTTCTTC.

This clone was detected a few times. The sample has other DNA sequences that encode this CDR3 too. V and J are TRBV14 and TRBJ2-7; 12 bases map to TRBD2. The CDR3 has 15 residues. Trimming took 4 bases from V and 0 from J; bases not matched to a gene: 1. CDR1 SGHDN and CDR2 FVKESK come from the germline V gene. The CDR3 nucleotides read TGTGCCAGCAGCCGACTAGCGGGAGTCTCCTACGAGCAGTACTTC. Translation gives CASSRLAGVSYEQYF. The full variable domain, completed using reference TRBV14 and TRBJ2-7, is EAGVTQFPSHSVIEKGQTVTLRCDPISGHDNLYWYRRVMGKEIKFLLHFVKESKQDESGMPNNRFLAERTGGTYSTLKVQPAELEDSGVYFCASSRLAGVSYEQYFGPGTRLTVT.

A word on this clone: The junction shows a germline mismatch at one end, possibly a read error. The chain recombines TRBV7-9 with TRBJ1-4; D unclear. There are 12 residues in the CDR3. Germline-derived CDR1 and CDR2 are SEHNR and FQNEAQ (reference sequence). The CDR3 bases are TGTTCCAGCAAAGGAGTGGGTGAAAAACTGTTTTTT. Protein product: CSSKGVGEKLFF. Full variable domain (rest looked up from reference TRBV7-9 and TRBJ1-4): DTGVSQNPRHKITKRGQNVTFRCDPISEHNRLYWYRQTLGQGPEFLTYFQNEAQLEKSRLLSDRFSAERPKGSFSTLEIQRTEQGDSAMYLCSSKGVGEKLFFGSGTQLSVL.

DNA of the CDR3: TGTGCCAGCAGTACCCAGGGGAGGGGATCCTACGAGCAGTACTTC. Residues: CASSTQGRGSYEQYF. The chain links TRBV6-1 to TRBJ2-5; D might be TRBD2 (7 bases). The last part of the DNA fits TRBJ2-7 better; the J call may be wrong. The V gene's germline CDR1 is MNHNS and CDR2 SASEGT. The CDR3 is made up of 15 amino acids.

In DNA form, the CDR3 reads TGTGCCAGCAGTCCAAGGACAGGCGCAACGGAAGCTTTCTTT. Amino acid sequence: CASSPRTGATEAFF. The rearrangement joins TRBV6-6 to TRBJ1-1, with TRBD1 matching 7 bases. The junction had 11 bases not matched to a gene; V was cut back by 5 bases and J by 8 bases. This CDR3 has 14 amino acids. Germline-derived CDR1 and CDR2 are MNHNY and SVGAGI (reference sequence).

Many counts were recorded for this clone. As DNA, the CDR3 is TGCAGTGCAGGGGGGGATCAGCCCCAGCATTTT. This encodes CSAGGDQPQHF. This sequence joins TRBV20-1 and TRBJ1-5; TRBD1 might be the D (6 bases). Germline-derived CDR1 and CDR2 are DFQATT and SNEGSKA (reference sequence). The length of the CDR3 is 11 residues. The V end was cut by 6 bases, the J end by 5 bases, with 8 bases between.

The V call is TRBV28, the J call TRBJ2-5; TRBD2 matches 7 bases. The CDR3 runs to 15 residues. With 6 bases clipped from V and 3 bases from J, the junction kept 10 bases outside the gene matches. CDR1 and CDR2 from the germline V gene are MDHEN and SYDVKM. This chain's CDR3 is CASSPQTSSEETQYF. The CDR3 coding sequence is TGTGCCAGCAGCCCCCAGACTAGCTCGGAAGAGACCCAGTACTTC.